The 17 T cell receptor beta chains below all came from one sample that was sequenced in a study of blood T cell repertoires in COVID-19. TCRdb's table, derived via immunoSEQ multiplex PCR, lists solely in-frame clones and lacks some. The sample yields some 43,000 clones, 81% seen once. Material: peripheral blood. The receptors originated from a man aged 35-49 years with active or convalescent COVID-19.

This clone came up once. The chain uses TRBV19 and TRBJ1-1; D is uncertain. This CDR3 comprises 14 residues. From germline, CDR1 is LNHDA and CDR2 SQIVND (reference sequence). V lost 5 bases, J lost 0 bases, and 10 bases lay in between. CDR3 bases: TGTGCCAGTAGTGTCGTCTCTTTGAACACTGAAGCTTTCTTT. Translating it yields CASSVVSLNTEAFF.

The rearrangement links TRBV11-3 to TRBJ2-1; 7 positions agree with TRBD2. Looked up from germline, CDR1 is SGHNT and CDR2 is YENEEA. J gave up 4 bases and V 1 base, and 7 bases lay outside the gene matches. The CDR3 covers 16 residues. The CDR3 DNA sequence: TGTGCCAGCAGCTTAGCGGGCGGGGGAACGTACAATGAGCAGTTCTTC. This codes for CASSLAGGGTYNEQFF. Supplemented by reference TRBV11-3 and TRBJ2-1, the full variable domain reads EAGVVQSPRYKIIEKKQPVAFWCNPISGHNTLYWYLQNLGQGPELLIRYENEEAVDDSQLPKDRFSAERLKGVDSTLKIQPAELGDSAVYLCASSLAGGGTYNEQFFGPGTRLTVL.

Here the CDR3 reads CASTIFGGNTEAFF. DNA of the CDR3: TGTGCCAGCACCATATTCGGGGGGAACACTGAAGCTTTCTTT. The chain uses TRBV5-6 and TRBJ1-1, with D perhaps matching TRBD1 (5 bases). Germline CDR1 is SGHDT and CDR2 is YYEEEE. The V end was cut by 6 bases, the J end by 1 base, with 13 bases between. The CDR3 has 14 amino acids.

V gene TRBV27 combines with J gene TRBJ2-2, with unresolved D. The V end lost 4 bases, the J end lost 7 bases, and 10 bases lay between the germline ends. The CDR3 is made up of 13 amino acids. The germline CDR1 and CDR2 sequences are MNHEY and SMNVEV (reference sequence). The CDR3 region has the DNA TGTGCCAGCAGTTCCCTTTGGAGCGGGGAGCTGTTTTTT. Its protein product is CASSSLWSGELFF.

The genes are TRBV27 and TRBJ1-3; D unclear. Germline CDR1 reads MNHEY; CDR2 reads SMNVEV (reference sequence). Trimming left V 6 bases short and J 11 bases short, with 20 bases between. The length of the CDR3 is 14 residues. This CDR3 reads CASRRGEGRRPIYF. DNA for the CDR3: TGTGCCAGCAGGCGAGGTGAAGGCCGACGTCCCATATATTTT.

The CDR3 bases are TGTGCCAGCAGTGAAGTGAACTTCCTCTACAATGAGCAGTTCTTC. Translated: CASSEVNFLYNEQFF. The chain joins TRBV2 to TRBJ2-1, with D unclear. CDR1 SNHLY and CDR2 FYNNEI come from the germline V gene. The CDR3 is made up of 15 amino acids. Trimming cost V 1 base and J 3 bases, with 10 bases left between them.

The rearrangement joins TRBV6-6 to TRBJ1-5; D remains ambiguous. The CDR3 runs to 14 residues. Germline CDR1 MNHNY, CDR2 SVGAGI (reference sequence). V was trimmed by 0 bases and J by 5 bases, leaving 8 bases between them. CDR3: CASSYSEMDQPQHF. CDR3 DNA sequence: TGTGCCAGCAGTTACTCGGAGATGGATCAGCCCCAGCATTTT.

The CDR3 region is CASSPEGAGKNIQYF. The CDR3 DNA sequence: TGTGCCAGCAGCCCCGAAGGGGCCGGCAAAAACATTCAGTACTTC. This chain connects TRBV28 to TRBJ2-4, with TRBD1 as a possible D gene (5 bases). The ends were cut back, 6 bases at V and 3 bases at J, with 15 bases in the middle. CDR1 and CDR2 from the germline V gene are MDHEN and SYDVKM. CDR3 length: 15 amino acids.

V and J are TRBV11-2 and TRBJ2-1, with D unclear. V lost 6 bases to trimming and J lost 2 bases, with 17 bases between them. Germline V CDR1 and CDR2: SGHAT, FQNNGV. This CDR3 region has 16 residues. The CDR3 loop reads CASRLLTASTYNEQFF. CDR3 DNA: TGTGCCAGCAGATTACTTACAGCTTCCACCTACAATGAGCAGTTCTTC.

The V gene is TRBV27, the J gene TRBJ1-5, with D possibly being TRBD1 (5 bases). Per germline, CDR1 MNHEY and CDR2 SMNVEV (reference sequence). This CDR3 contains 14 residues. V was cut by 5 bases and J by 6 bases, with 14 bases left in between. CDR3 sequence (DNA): TGTGCCAGCAGTCCCTCCACAGGCCCTCAGCCCCAGCATTTT. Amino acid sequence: CASSPSTGPQPQHF.

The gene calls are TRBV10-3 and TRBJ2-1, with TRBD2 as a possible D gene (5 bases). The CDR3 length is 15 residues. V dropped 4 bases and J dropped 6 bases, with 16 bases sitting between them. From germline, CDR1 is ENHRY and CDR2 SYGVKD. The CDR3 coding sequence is TGTGCCATCAGTGTGGCCCAGCTAGCACCCAATGAGCAGTTCTTC. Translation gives CAISVAQLAPNEQFF.

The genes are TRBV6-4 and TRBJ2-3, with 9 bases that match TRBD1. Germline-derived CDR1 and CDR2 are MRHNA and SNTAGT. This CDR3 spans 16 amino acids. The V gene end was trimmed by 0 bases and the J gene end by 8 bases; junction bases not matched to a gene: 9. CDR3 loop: CASSDSAGQGRGTQYF. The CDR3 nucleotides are TGTGCCAGCAGTGACTCGGCGGGACAGGGACGAGGTACGCAGTATTTT.

In DNA form, the CDR3 reads TGTGCCATCAGTGAGAAGGCAGGAAGCGAAAAACTGTTTTTT. Amino acid sequence: CAISEKAGSEKLFF. The rearrangement links TRBV10-3 to TRBJ1-4; D not certain. Germline V lookup: CDR1 ENHRY, CDR2 SYGVKD. V lost 2 bases and J lost 8, with 12 bases in between. The CDR3 contains 14 residues.

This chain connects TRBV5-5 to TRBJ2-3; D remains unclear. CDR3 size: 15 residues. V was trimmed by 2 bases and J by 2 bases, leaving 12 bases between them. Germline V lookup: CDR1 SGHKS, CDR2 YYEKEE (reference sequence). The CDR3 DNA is TGTGCCAGCAGCTTATTAACTTCCCCCACAGATACGCAGTATTTT. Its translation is CASSLLTSPTDTQYF.

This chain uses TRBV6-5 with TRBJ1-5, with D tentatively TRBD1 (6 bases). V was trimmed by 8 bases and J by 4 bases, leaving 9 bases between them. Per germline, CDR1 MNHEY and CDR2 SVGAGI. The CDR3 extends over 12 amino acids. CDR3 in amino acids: CASGRGNQPQHF. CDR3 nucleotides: TGTGCCAGCGGCAGGGGAAATCAGCCCCAGCATTTT.

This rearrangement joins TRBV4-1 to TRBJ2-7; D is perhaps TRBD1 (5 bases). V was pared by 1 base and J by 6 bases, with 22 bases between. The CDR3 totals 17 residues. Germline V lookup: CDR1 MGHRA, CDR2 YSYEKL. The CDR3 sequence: CASSQAPQGRVLAEQYF. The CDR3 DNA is TGCGCCAGCAGCCAAGCCCCTCAGGGAAGGGTCCTCGCCGAGCAGTACTTC.

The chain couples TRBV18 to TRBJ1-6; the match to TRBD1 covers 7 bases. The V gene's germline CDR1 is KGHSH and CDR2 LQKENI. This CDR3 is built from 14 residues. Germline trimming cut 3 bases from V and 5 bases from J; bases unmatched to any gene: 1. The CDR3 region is CASSPGTDNSPLHF. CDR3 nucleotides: TGTGCCAGCTCACCCGGGACAGATAATTCACCCCTCCACTTT.